This TCR beta chain was sequenced in a study of T-cell reconstitution after alpha-beta-depleted transplantation in children. A library of TCRbeta sequences, prepared with unique molecular identifiers, was generated. MiXCR, applied by TCRdb to the PCR reads, yields one record per CDR3 protein. The sample yields just under 550,000 distinct CDR3 sequences, approximately 20% seen once. The clonotype originates from a human donor who donated a stem cell graft to a child with acute lymphoblastic leukemia. The material was PBMCs from the stem cell graft donor, obtained from the stem cell graft.

The CDR3 DNA sequence: TGCAGTGCCCCTCAGGGCTCGGTTTACTCTGGGGCCAACGTCCTGACTTTC. Its translation: CSAPQGSVYSGANVLTF. The chain combines TRBV20-1 with TRBJ2-6, with D tentatively TRBD1 (5 bases). Germline V gives CDR1 DFQATT, CDR2 SNEGSKA (reference sequence). CDR3 size: 17 residues. V was pared by 6 bases and J by 0 bases, with 18 bases between.